The entry that follows covers one T cell receptor beta chain sequence. Deep-level running was used for the assay. Some clones are missing from TCRdb's copy, which holds only in-frame ones; the method was immunoSEQ multiplex PCR. This sample has hundreds of thousands of clones, with 96% found just once. This sample was included in a study of shared clonotypes between healthy human individuals. As for the study in general: Two female and a few male donors aged 18 to 49 were enrolled.

Trimming at V came to 5 bases and at J to 3 bases, leaving 6 bases not matched to a gene. The germline V gene encodes CDR1 SNHLY and CDR2 FYNNEI. The CDR3 extends over 15 amino acids. The naive CD8 fraction comprised CD45RO-negative cells positively selected for CCR7 and excluded terminally differentiated effector memory CD45RA+ cells. Specimen: naive CD8+ T cells sorted from blood. The chain couples TRBV2 to TRBJ1-5; TRBD1 aligns across 8 bases. The source of this sequence is a woman in her thirties in good health. The DNA for the CDR3 is TGTGCCAGCAGTAACCGGGACAGGTTCAATCAGCCCCAGCATTTT. This gives the protein CASSNRDRFNQPQHF.